One and the same sample provided the 27 T cell receptor beta chains below, sequenced in a study of PD-1 blockade in mismatch repair-deficient tumors. Sequenced by immunoSEQ multiplex PCR; TCRdb stores in-frame clones only, minus some. The sample has around 30,000 clones, about 85% seen once. Here the sequenced sample was PBMCs, taken approximately 6 weeks after starting pembrolizumab. These receptors originate from an adult with mismatch repair-deficient cancer.

This clone was observed a handful of times. The chain couples TRBV27 to TRBJ2-5; TRBD2 matches 8 bases. J was trimmed by 5 bases and V by 4 bases; bases with no gene match: 6. The CDR3 is 14 residues long. Germline values: CDR1 MNHEY, CDR2 SMNVEV (reference sequence). For the CDR3, the DNA is TGTGCCAGCAGTTCGCGGGGGGATCCGGAGACCCAGTACTTC. Protein product: CASSSRGDPETQYF.

In its sample, this clone was seen a few times. The chain combines TRBV5-1 with TRBJ2-5, with D maybe TRBD2 (6 bases). Deletions cut 0 bases from V and 8 bases from J, with 14 bases between. CDR1 and CDR2 (germline): SGHRS, YFSETQ. The CDR3 consists of 14 residues. The CDR3 sequence is CASSLAREPPTQYF. The CDR3 coding sequence is TGCGCCAGCAGCTTGGCGCGGGAACCCCCCACCCAGTACTTC.

The CDR3 nucleotides are TGTGCCAGCAGCGCCATGACAGGGGCCGCTACGCAGTATTTT. Its translation: CASSAMTGAATQYF. V gene TRBV9 combines with J gene TRBJ2-3, with 8 bases aligning to TRBD1. CDR1 is SGDLS and CDR2 is YYNGEE in the germline V gene. J gave up 8 bases and V 3 bases, and 8 bases lay outside the gene matches. The CDR3 has 14 amino acids.

J is TRBJ2-1 and V is TRBV19, with 7 bases aligning to TRBD2. V gave up 4 bases and J gave up 0 bases; unmatched junction bases: 15. Germline-derived CDR1 and CDR2 are LNHDA and SQIVND (reference sequence). The CDR3 is 19 residues long. The CDR3 loop reads CASSTTGGFLGSSYNEQFF. The CDR3 nucleotides are TGTGCCAGTAGTACCACGGGAGGATTTCTAGGTAGCTCCTACAATGAGCAGTTCTTC.

V is TRBV28 and J is TRBJ2-7, with TRBD2 matching 8 bases. Germline CDR1 reads MDHEN; CDR2 reads SYDVKM. CDR3 length equals 16 residues. V was pared by 5 bases and J by 6 bases, with 15 bases of the junction left unmatched. The CDR3 is CASSPAPPAGGGEQYF. CDR3 nucleotides: TGTGCCAGCAGTCCAGCGCCTCCGGCGGGAGGAGGCGAGCAGTACTTC.

This sequence joins TRBV28 and TRBJ1-2; TRBD1 matches 7 bases. Germline V CDR1 and CDR2: MDHEN, SYDVKM. The trim removed 5 bases at V and 11 bases at J, leaving 20 bases unmatched. This CDR3 comprises 16 residues. CDR3 DNA: TGTGCCAGCAGTCGCAATGGGGGGCGGACAGGAGGGGGTTACACCTTC. Translating it yields CASSRNGGRTGGGYTF.

This clone was seen only once. This rearrangement joins TRBV9 to TRBJ1-4, with a possible D match to TRBD1 (5 bases). This CDR3 comprises 13 residues. The V gene lost 1 base and the J gene lost 7 bases, with 8 bases spanning the gap. Per germline, CDR1 SGDLS and CDR2 YYNGEE. CDR3 protein: CASSVRGGEKLFF. For the CDR3, the DNA is TGTGCCAGCAGCGTAAGGGGAGGTGAAAAACTGTTTTTT.

This chain connects TRBV5-4 to TRBJ2-5, with a possible D match to TRBD2 (5 bases). Trimming took off 4 bases at V and 2 bases at J, with 12 bases between the two ends. This CDR3 contains 14 residues. In germline, CDR1 is SGHNT, CDR2 YYREEE (reference sequence). The chain's CDR3 is CASSPKLGQETQYF. The CDR3, as DNA: TGTGCCAGCAGCCCTAAACTAGGACAAGAGACCCAGTACTTC.

This chain joins TRBV15 and TRBJ1-4, with D possibly being TRBD1 (6 bases). The CDR3 runs to 15 residues. CDR1 LNHNV and CDR2 YYDKDF come from the germline V gene (reference sequence). The germline V and J ends were trimmed by 1 base and 3 bases, with 9 bases remaining between them. CDR3 in DNA: TGTGCCACCAGCAGAGGGGGACAATCTAATGAAAAACTGTTTTTT. Translation: CATSRGGQSNEKLFF.

Written as DNA, the CDR3 is TGTGCCAGCAGCGCCTCGGGACTAGCGGGAGTGTGGGGTTATAGGGACAATGAGCAGTTCTTC. As protein: CASSASGLAGVWGYRDNEQFF. The V call is TRBV9, the J call TRBJ2-1; 14 bases agree with TRBD2. V trimming: 3 bases; J trimming: 5 bases; junction bases outside the gene matches: 19. The CDR3 extends over 21 amino acids. Germline loops: CDR1 SGDLS, CDR2 YYNGEE.

CDR3 DNA: TGTGCCACCAGCAGAGCGGTAGATACGCAGTATTTT. Its translation: CATSRAVDTQYF. This chain connects TRBV15 to TRBJ2-3; no clear D gene. V dropped 1 base and J dropped 5 bases, with 4 bases sitting between them. Germline lookup yields CDR1 LNHNV and CDR2 YYDKDF (reference sequence). The CDR3 covers 12 residues.

A few counts support this clone. This chain links TRBV2 with TRBJ2-7; TRBD1 matches at 9 bases. Per germline, CDR1 SNHLY and CDR2 FYNNEI. CDR3 length equals 14 residues. J gave up 2 bases and V 5 bases, and 4 bases lay outside the gene matches. The DNA for the CDR3 is TGTGCCAGCAGTCCACGGGACAGGGCCTACGAGCAGTACTTC. This gives the protein CASSPRDRAYEQYF.

The table lists this clone with a few counts. The V gene is TRBV14, the J gene TRBJ1-1; 8 positions match TRBD1. This CDR3 has 15 amino acids. The V and J ends lost 5 bases and 4 bases, in that order; junction bases with no gene match: 9. Germline assignment: CDR1 SGHDN and CDR2 FVKESK. The DNA for the CDR3 is TGTGCCAGCAGCGACCGACAGGGGCTCAGCACTGAAGCTTTCTTT. Its translation: CASSDRQGLSTEAFF.

This clone is a singleton in its sample. The chain is built from TRBV7-2 and TRBJ2-7, with D possibly TRBD2 on 6 matching bases. Per the germline V gene, CDR1 is SGHTA and CDR2 is FQGNSA. The CDR3 consists of 14 residues. V was cut by 6 bases and J by 5 bases, with 17 bases left in between. For the CDR3, the DNA is TGTGCCAGCAGTCTTCTTAGGGGAGGTAACGAGCAGTACTTC. It encodes CASSLLRGGNEQYF.

The chain combines TRBV19 with TRBJ1-4; D call uncertain. Germline V lookup: CDR1 LNHDA, CDR2 SQIVND (reference sequence). V lost 2 bases and J 7 bases, leaving 5 bases between the germline ends. The CDR3 loop spans 12 amino acids. For the CDR3, the DNA is TGTGCCAGTAGTATACAGGTTGAAAAACTGTTTTTT. Its protein is CASSIQVEKLFF.

This rearrangement joins TRBV5-4 to TRBJ1-1; D unresolved. The CDR3 contains 10 residues. CDR1 is SGHNT, CDR2 YYREEE, per germline (reference sequence). Trimming shortened V by 10 bases and J by 5 bases, and 9 bases separated the two germline ends. This CDR3 is CAEGATEAFF. The CDR3 region has the DNA TGTGCCGAGGGCGCGACTGAAGCTTTCTTT.

The chain carries TRBV4-1 and TRBJ2-1; D may be TRBD2 (5 bases). Germline CDR1 and CDR2: MGHRA and YSYEKL. The CDR3 has 17 amino acids. The ends were cut back, 4 bases at V and 0 bases at J, with 16 bases in the middle. This CDR3 is CASSPPHGSSSYNEQFF. The CDR3 bases are TGCGCCAGCAGCCCCCCACATGGGAGTAGCTCCTACAATGAGCAGTTCTTC.

The chain recombines TRBV5-4 with TRBJ2-1; 10 bases line up with TRBD2. CDR3 length: 14 residues. Germline V gene data show CDR1 as SGHNT and CDR2 as YYREEE (reference sequence). The junction had 6 bases not matched to a gene; V was cut back by 2 bases and J by 10 bases. CDR3 sequence reads: CASSFRTSGSEQFF. CDR3 DNA sequence: TGTGCCAGCAGCTTTCGGACTAGCGGCTCCGAGCAGTTCTTC. The variable domain in full, with the rest retrieved from reference TRBV5-4 and TRBJ2-1, is ETGVTQSPTHLIKTRGQQVTLRCSSQSGHNTVSWYQQALGQGPQFIFQYYREEENGRGNFPPRFSGLQFPNYSSELNVNALELDDSALYLCASSFRTSGSEQFFGPGTRLTVL.

The chain has TRBV28 and TRBJ1-6, with unresolved D. The CDR3 contains 16 residues. Germline CDR1 reads MDHEN; CDR2 reads SYDVKM. V was pared by 4 bases and J by 0 bases, with 10 bases between. The CDR3 region has the DNA TGTGCCAGCAGTTCCCCCCCCAGCTCCTATAATTCACCCCTCCACTTT. This encodes CASSSPPSSYNSPLHF.

The V call is TRBV10-3, the J call TRBJ2-1; D is possibly TRBD1 (6 bases). Germline assignment: CDR1 ENHRY and CDR2 SYGVKD. Trimming shortened V by 5 bases and J by 7 bases, and 9 bases separated the two germline ends. The CDR3 is made up of 12 amino acids. The CDR3 region has the DNA TGTGCCATCAGTCTACAGGGAAATGAGCAGTTCTTC. Protein: CAISLQGNEQFF.

The rearrangement joins TRBV7-3 to TRBJ2-1; 8 positions agree with TRBD1. Germline V lookup: CDR1 SGHTA, CDR2 FQGTGA. The trim removed 5 bases at V and 5 bases at J, leaving 8 bases unmatched. This CDR3 has 15 amino acids. As DNA, the CDR3 is TGTGCCAGCAGCCAAGGACAGGGAGGCCACAATGAGCAGTTCTTC. This gives the protein CASSQGQGGHNEQFF.

The genes are TRBV5-1 and TRBJ2-7; TRBD1 matches 9 bases. The ends lost 3 bases at V and 5 bases at J; junction bases unmatched: 9. Germline V gene sequence: CDR1 SGHRS, CDR2 YFSETQ. CDR3 length: 15 residues. This CDR3 is CASSSRTGERDEQYF. CDR3 in DNA: TGCGCCAGCAGCTCGAGGACAGGGGAGAGGGACGAGCAGTACTTC.

The sample holds a few counts of this clone. The J gene is TRBJ1-1, the V gene TRBV30, with TRBD1 identical over 9 bases. CDR3 size: 15 residues. CDR1 and CDR2 from the germline V gene are GTSNPN and SVGIG (reference sequence). V was pared by 2 bases and J by 1 base, with 5 bases of the junction left unmatched. CDR3 DNA sequence: TGTGCCTGGAGTCCTCAGACAGGGGGGAACACTGAAGCTTTCTTT. Residues: CAWSPQTGGNTEAFF.

This chain connects TRBV7-9 to TRBJ1-2; 8 bases agree with TRBD1. The germline V gene has CDR1 SEHNR and CDR2 FQNEAQ (reference sequence). Trimming took 5 bases from V and 8 from J; bases not matched to a gene: 4. This CDR3 contains 12 residues. The CDR3 DNA reads TGTGCCAGCAGCACTGGACAGGGAGGCTACACCTTC. It specifies CASSTGQGGYTF. The variable domain in full, with the rest retrieved from reference TRBV7-9 and TRBJ1-2, is DTGVSQNPRHKITKRGQNVTFRCDPISEHNRLYWYRQTLGQGPEFLTYFQNEAQLEKSRLLSDRFSAERPKGSFSTLEIQRTEQGDSAMYLCASSTGQGGYTFGSGTRLTVV.

The chain couples TRBV28 to TRBJ1-4, with D unclear. The germline V and J ends were trimmed by 5 bases and 5 bases, with 9 bases remaining between them. In germline, CDR1 is MDHEN, CDR2 SYDVKM. The CDR3 spans 13 residues. The CDR3 spells CASSPGRNEKLFF. The CDR3, as DNA: TGTGCCAGCAGTCCCGGGAGGAATGAAAAACTGTTTTTT.

This chain uses TRBV10-3 with TRBJ1-1; 9 bases are shared with TRBD1. The CDR3 consists of 12 residues. V dropped 7 bases and J dropped 4; count of bases not matched to a gene: 1. Per the germline V gene, CDR1 is ENHRY and CDR2 is SYGVKD. Here the CDR3 reads CAIKGQGTEAFF. The CDR3, as DNA: TGTGCCATCAAGGGACAGGGCACTGAAGCTTTCTTT.

The V gene is TRBV5-1, the J gene TRBJ2-2; D might be TRBD2 (6 bases). Trimming shortened V by 0 bases and J by 3 bases, and 12 bases separated the two germline ends. The CDR3 is made up of 16 amino acids. Germline lookup yields CDR1 SGHRS and CDR2 YFSETQ. CDR3 loop: CASSLGVAEDTGELFF. As DNA, the CDR3 is TGCGCCAGCAGCTTGGGAGTAGCGGAGGACACCGGGGAGCTGTTTTTT.